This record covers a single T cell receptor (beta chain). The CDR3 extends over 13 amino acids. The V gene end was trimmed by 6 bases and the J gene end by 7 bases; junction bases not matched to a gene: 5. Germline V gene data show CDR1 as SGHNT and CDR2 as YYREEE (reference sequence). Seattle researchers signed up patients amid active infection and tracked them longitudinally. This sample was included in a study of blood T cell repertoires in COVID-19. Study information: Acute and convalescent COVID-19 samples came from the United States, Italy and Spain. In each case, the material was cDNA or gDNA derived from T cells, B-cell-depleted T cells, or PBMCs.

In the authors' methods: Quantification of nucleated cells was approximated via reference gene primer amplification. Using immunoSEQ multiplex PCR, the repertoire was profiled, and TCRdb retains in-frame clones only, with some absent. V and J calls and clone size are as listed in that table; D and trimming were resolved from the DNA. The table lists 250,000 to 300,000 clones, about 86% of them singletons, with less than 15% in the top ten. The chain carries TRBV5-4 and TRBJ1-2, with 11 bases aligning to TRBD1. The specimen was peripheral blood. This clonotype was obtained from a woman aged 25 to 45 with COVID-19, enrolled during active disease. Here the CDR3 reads CASNGQGATGYTF. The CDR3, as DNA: TGTGCCAGCAACGGACAGGGGGCTACTGGCTACACCTTC.